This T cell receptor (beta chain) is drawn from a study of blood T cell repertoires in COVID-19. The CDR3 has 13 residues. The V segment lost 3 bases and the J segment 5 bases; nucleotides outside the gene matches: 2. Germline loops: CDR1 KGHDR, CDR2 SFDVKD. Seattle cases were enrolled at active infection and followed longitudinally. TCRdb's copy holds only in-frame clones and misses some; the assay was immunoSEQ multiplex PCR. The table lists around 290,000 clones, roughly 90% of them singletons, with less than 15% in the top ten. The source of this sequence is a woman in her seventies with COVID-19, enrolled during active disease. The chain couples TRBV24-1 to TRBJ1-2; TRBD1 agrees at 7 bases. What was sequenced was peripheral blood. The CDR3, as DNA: TGTGCCACCAGTGATGGACAGGCGTATGGCTACACCTTC. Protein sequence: CATSDGQAYGYTF.